One sample yielded the 5 T cell receptor beta chains listed below, sequenced in a study of cytomegalovirus exposure and HLA in healthy donors. This PCR relied on a set of 60 Vbeta primers and 13 Jbeta primers. Measured with immunoSEQ multiplex PCR; TCRdb has only the in-frame clones, and not every one. The data contain tens of thousands of clones, about four fifths of them singletons. Material: PBMCs. All receptors derive from a male donor in good health and CMV-seropositive.

The rearrangement joins TRBV5-8 to TRBJ1-5, with a weak D call TRBD1 (6 bases). The V and J ends lost 0 bases and 10 bases respectively, with 14 bases between them. This CDR3 spans 14 amino acids. Germline loops: CDR1 SGHTS, CDR2 YDEGEE. The CDR3 coding sequence is TGTGCCAGCAGCTTGGACAGGGTTGTATCTCCCCAGCATTTT. It translates to CASSLDRVVSPQHF.

The chain carries TRBV10-3 and TRBJ2-1; TRBD2 is a possible D gene (6 bases). This CDR3 spans 18 amino acids. Trimming cost V 0 bases and J 0 bases, with 15 bases left between them. Germline V gives CDR1 ENHRY, CDR2 SYGVKD. DNA for the CDR3: TGTGCCATCAGTGAGTCCCCGGGCCGCGGGAACTCCTACAATGAGCAGTTCTTC. It translates to CAISESPGRGNSYNEQFF.

V gene TRBV7-3 combines with J gene TRBJ1-1; 8 bases match TRBD1. J lost 5 bases, V lost 6 bases, and 8 bases had no gene match. The CDR3 is 14 amino acids. Germline CDR1 reads SGHTA; CDR2 reads FQGTGA. CDR3 sequence (DNA): TGTGCCAGCAGTAGCAGGGGGCGCGAAACTGAAGCTTTCTTT. It encodes CASSSRGRETEAFF.

The gene calls are TRBV4-1 and TRBJ1-3; D gene ambiguous. This CDR3 has 16 amino acids. Looked up from germline, CDR1 is MGHRA and CDR2 is YSYEKL. Trimming shortened V by 0 bases and J by 0 bases, and 9 bases separated the two germline ends. CDR3 in amino acids: CASSQDLSFSGNTIYF. CDR3 sequence (DNA): TGCGCCAGCAGCCAAGATCTCAGTTTCTCTGGAAACACCATATATTTT.

This clone was found once. The V call is TRBV6-1, the J call TRBJ2-7; TRBD2 aligns across 7 bases. The V and J ends lost 6 bases and 2 bases, in that order; junction bases with no gene match: 10. Germline values: CDR1 MNHNS, CDR2 SASEGT. The CDR3 is 15 amino acids. DNA for the CDR3: TGTGCCAGCAGGAACCGGGACTACCCGACCTACGAGCAGTACTTC. It is translated as CASRNRDYPTYEQYF.